These T cell receptor beta chains were read from a single sample in a study of post-analysis software for immune sequencing data. TCRdb independently ran MiXCR on the PCR reads; one entry per CDR3 protein. The sample has about 770,000 distinct CDR3 sequences; under 60% are singletons. Sequencing input: blood. Receptors were obtained from a girl aged 10 to 17 with multiple sclerosis. Each CDR3 is given with its conserved first and last residue. D genes are given only for firm matches. Only part of the rows carry a size: once, few, many, or a class if the clone is expanded.

d_gene	abundance	v_gene	j_gene	CDR3nt	CDR3aa
TRBD2	few	TRBV6-1	TRBJ2-7	TGTGCCAGCAGGGAACTAGCGGCCTCCTACGAGCAGTACTTC	CASRELAASYEQYF
-	-	TRBV25-1	TRBJ2-1	TGTGCCAGCAGTGAATTCGCAGGTTACAATGAGCAGTTCTTC	CASSEFAGYNEQFF
-	few	TRBV11-3	TRBJ2-7	TGTGCCAGCAGTTTACCGGGGCGCCACGAGCAGTACTTC	CASSLPGRHEQYF
-	-	TRBV6-2/TRBV6-3	TRBJ1-5	TGTGCCAGCAGTGCAGACAATTATAGCAATCAGCCCCAGCATTTT	CASSADNYSNQPQHF
TRBD2	-	TRBV20-1	TRBJ2-1	TGCAGTGCTAGAGTCGCGGGAGTTTCGAGCTCCTACAATGAGCAGTTCTTC	CSARVAGVSSSYNEQFF
TRBD2	few	TRBV7-8	TRBJ2-1	TGTGCCAGCAGGGGGTTTAGCGGGATGTTCAATGAGCAGTTCTTC	CASRGFSGMFNEQFF
-	-	TRBV4-1	TRBJ2-2	TGCGCCAGCAGCCAATTGGGACAATCGTCCGGGGAGCTGTTTTTT	CASSQLGQSSGELFF
-	-	TRBV12-3/TRBV12-4	TRBJ2-3	TGTGCCAGCAGTTTAGGCAGTCTGAGCACAGATACGCAGTATTTT	CASSLGSLSTDTQYF
-	-	TRBV5-1	TRBJ1-1	TGCGCCAGCAGCTTGGCTCCCGGTGGGGACGAAGCTTTCTTT	CASSLAPGGDEAFF
TRBD2	-	TRBV6-2/TRBV6-3	TRBJ2-3	TGTGCCAGCAGTTACCTGCTAGCGGGAGGGGATACGCAGTATTTT	CASSYLLAGGDTQYF
-	few	TRBV6-6	TRBJ2-6	TGTGCCAGCAGGCCACAGGTTTCTGGGGCCAACGTCCTGACTTTC	CASRPQVSGANVLTF
-	once	TRBV7-9	TRBJ1-1	TGTGCCAGCAGCTCCCTTGTGGGACAGAACACTGAAGCTTTCTTT	CASSSLVGQNTEAFF
-	-	TRBV12-3/TRBV12-4	TRBJ2-7	TGTGCCAGCAGTCTCGTGCTCGGGGGAAGAGGCGAGCAGTACTTC	CASSLVLGGRGEQYF
TRBD1	-	TRBV15	TRBJ2-4	TGTGCCACCAGCGAAGGGGGCCGGCAAAACATTCAGTACTTC	CATSEGGRQNIQYF
-	-	TRBV20-1	TRBJ2-1	TGCAGTGCTAGACACAACACTGGCTACAATGAGCAGTTCTTC	CSARHNTGYNEQFF
-	few	TRBV10-3	TRBJ2-4	TGTGCCATCAGTGAGTCAGTTGGCATTCAGTACTTC	CAISESVGIQYF
TRBD2	-	TRBV20-1	TRBJ2-5	TGCAGTGCCAACCCAACCTTAGCGGGACTTAAAGAGACCCAGTACTTC	CSANPTLAGLKETQYF
-	-	TRBV24-1	TRBJ2-1	TGTGCCACCAGTCAGGCCTACAATGAGCAGTTCTTC	CATSQAYNEQFF
-	-	TRBV5-1	TRBJ1-1	TGCGCCAGCAAGGAACCGAACACTGAAGCTTTCTTT	CASKEPNTEAFF
-	-	TRBV12-3/TRBV12-4	TRBJ1-2	TGTGCCAGCAGTTTAATGGGGGGTCACTATGGCTACACCTTC	CASSLMGGHYGYTF
-	-	TRBV5-1	TRBJ2-7	TGCGCCAGCAGCACGACGGGCTCCTACGAGCAGTACTTC	CASSTTGSYEQYF
-	-	TRBV6-2/TRBV6-3	TRBJ1-5	TGTGCCAGCAGTTGGACACCAATTTATAGCAATCAGCCCCAGCATTTT	CASSWTPIYSNQPQHF
TRBD1	many	TRBV15	TRBJ2-7	TGTGCCACCAGCAGAGGATCACAGGGGACCTACGAGCAGTACTTC	CATSRGSQGTYEQYF
TRBD2	-	TRBV6-1	TRBJ2-7	TGTGCCAGCCGCCCAATAGCGGGAGTAGGATGCGAGCAGTACTTC	CASRPIAGVGCEQYF
TRBD1	-	TRBV29-1	TRBJ2-7	TGCAGCGCCCAGACAGGGGCCGCCTACGAGCAGTACTTC	CSAQTGAAYEQYF
TRBD1	-	TRBV7-2	TRBJ2-3	TGTGCCAGCAGCCTCCGCTCCGGGACAGGGGCAGATACGCAGTATTTT	CASSLRSGTGADTQYF
-	-	TRBV20-1	TRBJ2-7	TGCAGTGCTAGAGATGACACCACAAACTACGAGCAGTACTTC	CSARDDTTNYEQYF
TRBD1	-	TRBV29-1	TRBJ2-1	TGCAGCGTTGAAAGTCGACAGGGCTCCTACAATGAGCAGTTCTTC	CSVESRQGSYNEQFF